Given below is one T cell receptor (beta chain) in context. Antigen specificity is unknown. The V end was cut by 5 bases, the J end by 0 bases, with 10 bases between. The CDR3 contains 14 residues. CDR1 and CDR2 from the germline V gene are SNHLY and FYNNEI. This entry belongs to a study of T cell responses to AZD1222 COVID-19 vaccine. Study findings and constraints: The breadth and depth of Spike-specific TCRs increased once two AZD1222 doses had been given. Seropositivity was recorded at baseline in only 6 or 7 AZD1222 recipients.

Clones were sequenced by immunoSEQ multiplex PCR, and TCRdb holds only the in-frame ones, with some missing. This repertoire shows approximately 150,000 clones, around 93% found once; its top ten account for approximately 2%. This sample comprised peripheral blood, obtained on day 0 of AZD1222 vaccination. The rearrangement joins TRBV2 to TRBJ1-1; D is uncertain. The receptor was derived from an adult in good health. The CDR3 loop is CASSIGGLNTEAFF. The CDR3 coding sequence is TGTGCCAGCAGTATCGGAGGGTTGAACACTGAAGCTTTCTTT.